This T cell receptor (beta chain) emerged from a study of blood T cells in healthy people across ages. The use of a sample-barcoded 5' primer and a J-beta primer mix characterized a second PCR of about 7 to 12 cycles. TCRdb fed the 5' RACE reads into MiXCR, producing one record per CDR3 protein. The sample has about 570,000 distinct CDR3 sequences, roughly 28% seen once; the top ten hold about a fifth. Trimming removed 1 base from V and 0 bases from J; junction bases left unmatched: 4. CDR1 DFQATT and CDR2 SNEGSKA come from the germline V gene (reference sequence). The CDR3 has 17 amino acids. Overall study findings and caveats: Researchers said unsorted PBMCs prevented a conclusive naive versus antigen-experienced comparison. While age rose, TCR beta diversity per million T cells dropped in a roughly linear way.

Turning to this clonotype: The target antigen is unknown.

The rearrangement joins TRBV20-1 to TRBJ2-1; 12 positions match TRBD2. Sequencing used blood. This receptor was obtained from a woman in her seventies in good health. CDR3 in amino acids: CSARGLAGAASYNEQFF. The CDR3 DNA reads TGCAGTGCTAGAGGACTAGCGGGGGCCGCCTCCTACAATGAGCAGTTCTTC.